These T cell receptor beta chains were read from a single sample in a study of blood T cell repertoires in COVID-19. Assay: immunoSEQ multiplex PCR; the TCRdb copy retains only in-frame clones and omits some. The repertoire holds some 140,000 clones, with 65% to 80% as singletons. Material: peripheral blood. These receptors all come from a man aged 55-75 years with acute or convalescent COVID-19. Each CDR3 is given with its conserved first and last residue. Each record gives: D gene, J gene, clone size, V gene, CDR3 DNA, CDR3 protein. D genes are given only for firm matches. Only part of the rows carry a size: once, few, many, or a class if the clone is expanded.

d_gene: TRBD2; j_gene: TRBJ2-1; abundance: NA; v_gene: TRBV6-5; CDR3nt: TGTGCCAGCAGCCGTAGGACTAGCTACAATGAGCAGTTCTTC; CDR3aa: CASSRRTSYNEQFF
d_gene: NA; j_gene: TRBJ1-4; abundance: few; v_gene: TRBV6-5; CDR3nt: TGTGCCAGCACCCCAGACCCGGGATGGCAGGAAAAACTGTTTTTT; CDR3aa: CASTPDPGWQEKLFF
d_gene: NA; j_gene: TRBJ1-3; abundance: NA; v_gene: TRBV7-6; CDR3nt: TGTGCCAGCAGCTTAGATCCAGGGAGGGGAAACACCATATATTTT; CDR3aa: CASSLDPGRGNTIYF
d_gene: TRBD2; j_gene: TRBJ2-7; abundance: NA; v_gene: TRBV27; CDR3nt: TGTGCCAGCAGTGGGGGACTAGCGGGAGGGGTCGAGCAGTACTTC; CDR3aa: CASSGGLAGGVEQYF
d_gene: TRBD2; j_gene: TRBJ2-1; abundance: NA; v_gene: TRBV11-2; CDR3nt: TGTGCCAGCAGCTTAAAACTAGCGGGTAGCAATGAGCAGTTCTTC; CDR3aa: CASSLKLAGSNEQFF
d_gene: NA; j_gene: TRBJ1-2; abundance: few; v_gene: TRBV4-1; CDR3nt: TGCGCCAGCAGTCCGACTGGGAACTATGGCTACACCTTC; CDR3aa: CASSPTGNYGYTF
d_gene: NA; j_gene: TRBJ2-7; abundance: NA; v_gene: TRBV5-6; CDR3nt: TGTGCCAGCAGCTTGGGTCGGGTGGCCTACGAGCAGTACTTC; CDR3aa: CASSLGRVAYEQYF
d_gene: NA; j_gene: TRBJ2-2; abundance: NA; v_gene: TRBV5-1; CDR3nt: TGCGCCAGCAGCTTGACGGGAGCCAATACCGGGGAGCTGTTTTTT; CDR3aa: CASSLTGANTGELFF
d_gene: NA; j_gene: TRBJ2-5; abundance: NA; v_gene: TRBV13; CDR3nt: TGTGCCAGCAGCTCCGGGACTCGTCAAGAGACCCAGTACTTC; CDR3aa: CASSSGTRQETQYF
d_gene: TRBD2; j_gene: TRBJ2-2; abundance: once; v_gene: TRBV19; CDR3nt: TGTGCCAGTAGCACTAGCGGGATTTTCACCGGGGAGCTGTTTTTT; CDR3aa: CASSTSGIFTGELFF
d_gene: TRBD2; j_gene: TRBJ2-1; abundance: NA; v_gene: TRBV2; CDR3nt: TGTGCCAGCTCTAGCGGGAGGGGTGTGAATGAGCAGTTCTTC; CDR3aa: CASSSGRGVNEQFF
d_gene: TRBD1; j_gene: TRBJ1-3; abundance: NA; v_gene: TRBV5-4; CDR3nt: TGTGCCAGCAGCCCCTATGGGACAGCCTCTGGAAACACCATATATTTT; CDR3aa: CASSPYGTASGNTIYF
d_gene: NA; j_gene: TRBJ1-3; abundance: NA; v_gene: TRBV11-2; CDR3nt: TGTGCCAGCAGCTTAGGCAGTACGGGAAACACCATATATTTT; CDR3aa: CASSLGSTGNTIYF
d_gene: TRBD1; j_gene: TRBJ1-1; abundance: NA; v_gene: TRBV5-4; CDR3nt: TGTGCCAGCAGCCTTGGACAGGGGGCTCGGAACACTGAAGCTTTCTTT; CDR3aa: CASSLGQGARNTEAFF
d_gene: NA; j_gene: TRBJ1-4; abundance: NA; v_gene: TRBV28; CDR3nt: TGTGCCAGCAGTTTTGGGGATGGCGGGGAAAAACTGTTTTTT; CDR3aa: CASSFGDGGEKLFF
d_gene: NA; j_gene: TRBJ1-5; abundance: NA; v_gene: TRBV19; CDR3nt: TGTGCCAGTAGTATATGGCAGGTTGAAAATCAGCCCCAGCATTTT; CDR3aa: CASSIWQVENQPQHF
d_gene: TRBD1; j_gene: TRBJ2-5; abundance: NA; v_gene: TRBV7-2; CDR3nt: TGTGCCAGCAGCCGGGACAGGGCATTGGAGACCCAGTACTTC; CDR3aa: CASSRDRALETQYF
d_gene: NA; j_gene: TRBJ2-3; abundance: NA; v_gene: TRBV28; CDR3nt: TGTGCCAGCAGACGGGCGGGGATCAGCACAGATACGCAGTATTTT; CDR3aa: CASRRAGISTDTQYF
d_gene: TRBD2; j_gene: TRBJ2-3; abundance: NA; v_gene: TRBV6-5; CDR3nt: TGTGCCAGCAGTTACCCAGCGGGGGGGGGTACGCAGTATTTT; CDR3aa: CASSYPAGGGTQYF
d_gene: TRBD1; j_gene: TRBJ1-5; abundance: NA; v_gene: TRBV28; CDR3nt: TGTGCCAGCAGACCAGACAGGGATCAGCCCCAGCATTTT; CDR3aa: CASRPDRDQPQHF
d_gene: NA; j_gene: TRBJ2-2; abundance: NA; v_gene: TRBV9; CDR3nt: TGTGCCAGCAGCGGGGGCAGGGGAACTAAAAACACCGGGGAGCTGTTTTTT; CDR3aa: CASSGGRGTKNTGELFF
d_gene: NA; j_gene: TRBJ2-7; abundance: NA; v_gene: TRBV28; CDR3nt: TGTGCCAGCAGTTTATTGGCTCTAGCGAGCGAGCAGTACTTC; CDR3aa: CASSLLALASEQYF
d_gene: NA; j_gene: TRBJ1-1; abundance: few; v_gene: TRBV29-1; CDR3nt: TGCAGCGTAACACAGGCGACTTACACTGAAGCTTTCTTT; CDR3aa: CSVTQATYTEAFF
d_gene: TRBD2; j_gene: TRBJ2-1; abundance: once; v_gene: TRBV29-1; CDR3nt: TGCAGCGTCTCCCGTAGCGGGAAGGGCAATGAGCAGTTCTTC; CDR3aa: CSVSRSGKGNEQFF
d_gene: NA; j_gene: TRBJ2-5; abundance: NA; v_gene: TRBV27; CDR3nt: TGTGCCAGCAGTTTAGCCAGGGGAGAGACCCAGTACTTC; CDR3aa: CASSLARGETQYF
d_gene: NA; j_gene: TRBJ2-5; abundance: NA; v_gene: TRBV14; CDR3nt: TGTGCCAGCTCGCCAACCATGGGGCGAGAGACCCAGTACTTC; CDR3aa: CASSPTMGRETQYF
d_gene: TRBD1; j_gene: TRBJ1-2; abundance: NA; v_gene: TRBV3-1/TRBV3-2; CDR3nt: TGTGCCAGCAGCCAAGTCTACAGGGGAACTGGCTACACCTTC; CDR3aa: CASSQVYRGTGYTF
d_gene: NA; j_gene: TRBJ1-5; abundance: NA; v_gene: TRBV29-1; CDR3nt: TGCAGCGTTGCTGGACTCAACCGGGATCAGCCCCAGCATTTT; CDR3aa: CSVAGLNRDQPQHF
d_gene: TRBD1; j_gene: TRBJ1-6; abundance: few; v_gene: TRBV11-2; CDR3nt: TGTGCCAGCAGCTTAGAGCCTGGACAGGGGAGGCATTCACCCCTCCACTTT; CDR3aa: CASSLEPGQGRHSPLHF
d_gene: NA; j_gene: TRBJ2-2; abundance: NA; v_gene: TRBV5-6; CDR3nt: TGTGCCAGCATCAGGTTAGCGGACACGAACACCGGGGAGCTGTTTTTT; CDR3aa: CASIRLADTNTGELFF
d_gene: NA; j_gene: TRBJ2-5; abundance: NA; v_gene: TRBV5-8; CDR3nt: TGTGCCAGCAGAAAAACAGGAGAGACCCAGTACTTC; CDR3aa: CASRKTGETQYF
d_gene: TRBD1; j_gene: TRBJ1-1; abundance: NA; v_gene: TRBV6-5; CDR3nt: TGTGCCAGCAGAAAAGACCCCGGGACAGGGATGAGAGCTTTCTTT; CDR3aa: CASRKDPGTGMRAFF
d_gene: NA; j_gene: TRBJ1-1; abundance: NA; v_gene: TRBV3-1/TRBV3-2; CDR3nt: TGTGCCAGCACATATGCAGGGGTGAACACTGAAGCTTTCTTT; CDR3aa: CASTYAGVNTEAFF
d_gene: NA; j_gene: TRBJ1-1; abundance: NA; v_gene: TRBV6-5; CDR3nt: TGTGCCAGCAGTTACTCGACTCAAGTGAACACTGAAGCTTTCTTT; CDR3aa: CASSYSTQVNTEAFF
d_gene: NA; j_gene: TRBJ1-5; abundance: NA; v_gene: TRBV19; CDR3nt: TGTGCCAGTTCAACGGATACCGCGGGCCAGCCCCAGCATTTT; CDR3aa: CASSTDTAGQPQHF
d_gene: NA; j_gene: TRBJ2-7; abundance: NA; v_gene: TRBV6-2/TRBV6-3; CDR3nt: TGTGCCAGCAGTGGGACGGACAGCTACTCCTACGAGCAGTACTTC; CDR3aa: CASSGTDSYSYEQYF
d_gene: NA; j_gene: TRBJ1-5; abundance: NA; v_gene: TRBV2; CDR3nt: TGTGCCAGCAGCTCCCGGACCGCGGGCAAACAGCCCCAGCATTTT; CDR3aa: CASSSRTAGKQPQHF
d_gene: NA; j_gene: TRBJ1-2; abundance: NA; v_gene: TRBV6-5; CDR3nt: TGTGCCAGCAGGGCGGGGGGCGGCTATGGCTACACCTTC; CDR3aa: CASRAGGGYGYTF
d_gene: NA; j_gene: TRBJ1-4; abundance: NA; v_gene: TRBV19; CDR3nt: TGTGCCAGTAACGTAGCCGGGGTTGCTAATGAAAAACTGTTTTTT; CDR3aa: CASNVAGVANEKLFF
d_gene: TRBD1; j_gene: TRBJ2-3; abundance: NA; v_gene: TRBV29-1; CDR3nt: TGCAGCGTGGACAGGGTAGATACGCAGTATTTT; CDR3aa: CSVDRVDTQYF
d_gene: TRBD2; j_gene: TRBJ2-2; abundance: NA; v_gene: TRBV7-3; CDR3nt: TGTGCCAGCAGCCTAGCGGGAGGCCCGAACACCGGGGAGCTGTTTTTT; CDR3aa: CASSLAGGPNTGELFF
d_gene: TRBD2; j_gene: TRBJ2-1; abundance: NA; v_gene: TRBV3-1/TRBV3-2; CDR3nt: TGTGCCAGCAGCCAGGTTACAGGGGGACTAGCGGGATACAATGAGCAGTTCTTC; CDR3aa: CASSQVTGGLAGYNEQFF
d_gene: NA; j_gene: TRBJ2-7; abundance: once; v_gene: TRBV28; CDR3nt: TGTGCCAGCACCGCGGGCACCTACGAGCAGTACTTC; CDR3aa: CASTAGTYEQYF
d_gene: NA; j_gene: TRBJ2-7; abundance: NA; v_gene: TRBV28; CDR3nt: TGTGCCAGTCGTAGCGAGCAGTACTTC; CDR3aa: CASRSEQYF
d_gene: TRBD1; j_gene: TRBJ2-2; abundance: NA; v_gene: TRBV29-1; CDR3nt: TGCAGCGTCAGATCCGGGACAGGGAACACCGGGGAGCTGTTTTTT; CDR3aa: CSVRSGTGNTGELFF
d_gene: NA; j_gene: TRBJ1-2; abundance: once; v_gene: TRBV28; CDR3nt: TGTGCCAGCAGTTTATCGCGGGGCGCTGGTATCTATGGCTACACCTTC; CDR3aa: CASSLSRGAGIYGYTF